A selection of T cell receptor beta chains follows, all from one sample in a study of cytomegalovirus exposure and HLA in healthy donors. TCRdb's copy holds only in-frame clones and misses some; the assay was immunoSEQ multiplex PCR. The data hold about 130,000 clones, with approximately 80% observed a single time. Input material: PBMCs. The receptor source for this set is a young man in good health and CMV-seropositive. The CDR3 runs from the conserved cysteine through the conserved F or W. D genes are given only for firm matches. Clone size, where shown, is once, few, many, or a class for clones that have expanded.

V,J,D,size,DNA,CDR3
TRBV5-1,TRBJ1-1,TRBD1,few,TGCGCCAGCAGCTGGGGACAGCAGAACACTGAAGCTTTCTTT,CASSWGQQNTEAFF
TRBV6-5,TRBJ2-7,-,-,TGTGCCAGGTTCGGACAGCGTCCCTCTGGCGAGCAGTACTTC,CARFGQRPSGEQYF
TRBV4-1,TRBJ1-2,TRBD1,-,TGCGCCAGTACAGGGGGCGTTTTCGGCTACACCTTC,CASTGGVFGYTF
TRBV9,TRBJ2-3,-,-,TGTGCCAGCAGCGACTCCCCCCGTGGAGATACGCAGTATTTT,CASSDSPRGDTQYF
TRBV9,TRBJ2-7,TRBD2,-,TGTGCCAGCAGCGGGGGGGGTTTCTACGAGCAGTACTTC,CASSGGGFYEQYF
TRBV11-2,TRBJ2-1,-,once,TGTGCCAGCAGCGCGCTCAGGGGCTCCTACAATGAGCAGTTCTTC,CASSALRGSYNEQFF
TRBV21-1,TRBJ2-5,-,few,TGTGCCAGCAGCACTGACGGAATAGCGGGAACCCAAGAGACCCAGTACTTC,CASSTDGIAGTQETQYF
TRBV6-1,TRBJ1-1,TRBD1,-,TGTGCCAGCAGAGTCGACAGGGGTGGTGAAGCTTTCTTT,CASRVDRGGEAFF
TRBV7-3,TRBJ2-2,-,-,TGTGCCAGCAGCTTAGGCCCCCCAGTGGTCAGTTACACCGGGGAGCTGTTTTTT,CASSLGPPVVSYTGELFF
TRBV9,TRBJ2-7,TRBD1,-,TGTGCCAGCAGCGCCGGACAGGGATTAGGGTACGAGCAGTACTTC,CASSAGQGLGYEQYF
TRBV7-6,TRBJ2-7,-,few,TGTGCCAGCAGCTTAGCAGAATTAGCGACCGAGCAGTACTTC,CASSLAELATEQYF
TRBV6-1,TRBJ2-3,TRBD2,-,TGTGCCAGCAGTGAATTTTTGGGGCGGGAGGTAAGAGATACGCAGTATTTT,CASSEFLGREVRDTQYF
TRBV25-1,TRBJ2-1,-,-,TGTGCCAGCAGTGAGCCCGTGGCGGGTTCGAACAATGAGCAGTTCTTC,CASSEPVAGSNNEQFF
TRBV30,TRBJ2-1,-,once,TGTGCCTGGAGTGTTTTTAGCTCCTACAATGAGCAGTTCTTC,CAWSVFSSYNEQFF
TRBV4-3,TRBJ2-1,-,-,TGCGCCAGCAGCCAAGTAAGGGACTCAGGATACAATGAGCAGTTCTTC,CASSQVRDSGYNEQFF
TRBV6-5,TRBJ2-1,TRBD2,-,TGTGCCAGCAACCGCGGGACTAGCGGCTACAATGAGCAGTTCTTC,CASNRGTSGYNEQFF
TRBV4-3,TRBJ2-5,TRBD1,-,TGCGCCAGCAGCCAAGAGGTCGGGGGACAGGGGAGAGAGACCCAGTACTTC,CASSQEVGGQGRETQYF
TRBV18,TRBJ1-2,TRBD1,once,TGTGCCAGCTCACAGGGGACAGCATATGGCTACACCTTC,CASSQGTAYGYTF
TRBV6-5,TRBJ2-7,TRBD2,-,TGTGCCAGCAGTTACTCTCTAGCGGGAGGTTACGAGCAGTACTTC,CASSYSLAGGYEQYF
TRBV28,TRBJ2-7,TRBD1,-,TGTGCCAGTTGGGACAGGGCCTACGAGCAGTACTTC,CASWDRAYEQYF
TRBV4-3,TRBJ1-4,TRBD1,-,TGCGCCAGCAGCCCGGGACAGGGGGTTGAAAAACTGTTTTTT,CASSPGQGVEKLFF
TRBV18,TRBJ2-1,TRBD2,-,TGTGCCACCTCGGGGGGAGGGCCCAATGAGCAGTTCTTC,CATSGGGPNEQFF
TRBV7-6,TRBJ1-1,-,-,TGTGCCAGCAGCCCCTCCGGGGGTGGGTTAGCTTTCTTT,CASSPSGGGLAFF
TRBV19,TRBJ2-7,-,-,TGTGCCAGTGTAGGGGGGGCGTCGGGCGAGCAGTACTTC,CASVGGASGEQYF
TRBV27,TRBJ2-7,-,-,TGTGCCAGCAGTTTAGGTGGGAGCCCTCTACCCAAAGAGCAGTACTTC,CASSLGGSPLPKEQYF
TRBV18,TRBJ2-4,TRBD1,-,TGTGCCAGCTCACCACCCCCGACAGGGTATCTCACGAACATTCAGTACTTC,CASSPPPTGYLTNIQYF
TRBV14,TRBJ2-7,TRBD2,once,TGTGCCAGCAGCCAACCGGGACTAGTTCCGTACTTC,CASSQPGLVPYF
TRBV6-5,TRBJ2-3,TRBD2,few,TGTGCCAGCAGTTACGGGACTACAAACACAGATACGCAGTATTTT,CASSYGTTNTDTQYF
TRBV11-3,TRBJ2-1,TRBD2,-,TGTGCCAGCAGCTTATATGGCGGGAGGGGTACTGATGAGCAGTTCTTC,CASSLYGGRGTDEQFF
TRBV10-2,TRBJ2-1,-,-,TGCGCCAGCAGCGGACTGTCACACAATGAGCAGTTCTTC,CASSGLSHNEQFF
TRBV6-6,TRBJ1-1,-,-,TGTGCCAGCAGACAGCAGGCTCTTGAAGCTTTCTTT,CASRQQALEAFF
TRBV30,TRBJ1-2,TRBD1,-,TGTGCCTGGAGCTCCCATGGACAGGACTATGGCTACACCTTC,CAWSSHGQDYGYTF
TRBV28,TRBJ1-5,-,-,TGTGCCAGCTACACGAACCGGGGGGCTTATTTCGGGGATCAGCCCCAGCATTTT,CASYTNRGAYFGDQPQHF
TRBV2,TRBJ2-7,TRBD2,-,TGTGCCAGCAGGCTAGCGGAGGGCGGCGGGGAGCAGTACTTC,CASRLAEGGGEQYF
TRBV29-1,TRBJ1-1,-,-,TGCAGCGGGGCGACTACACTGAACACTGAAGCTTTCTTT,CSGATTLNTEAFF
TRBV11-3,TRBJ2-1,TRBD2,few,TGTGCCAGCAGCTTAGCTTCCCCCCGGAGCGGGGGGATAAGCAATGAGCAGTTCTTC,CASSLASPRSGGISNEQFF
TRBV29-1,TRBJ1-4,-,-,TGCAGCGTTCTTGGGGACACTTCTAATGAAAAACTGTTTTTT,CSVLGDTSNEKLFF
TRBV5-1,TRBJ1-2,TRBD1,-,TGCGCCAGCAGCGGAGGGACAGGGGGCGTCCGGTACCATTATGGCTACACCTTC,CASSGGTGGVRYHYGYTF
TRBV6-5,TRBJ2-7,-,-,TGTGCCAGCAGCCGGAGAGACGAGCAGTACTTC,CASSRRDEQYF
TRBV28,TRBJ2-5,-,-,TGTGCCAGCAGTTTCTTAGCGGAAGAGACCCAGTACTTC,CASSFLAEETQYF
TRBV5-6,TRBJ2-5,TRBD2,-,TGTGCCAGCAGCTTGGTTAGCGGGGGAGAGACCCAGTACTTC,CASSLVSGGETQYF